This T cell receptor (beta chain) was captured by sequencing in a study of blood T cell repertoires in COVID-19. TCRdb keeps only in-frame clones here, not all; method: immunoSEQ multiplex PCR. This sample carries approximately 200,000 clones, 70% to 85% of them seen once, and the ten largest clones take approximately 2%. Trimming took 6 bases from V and 2 from J, leaving 13 bases between them. This CDR3 region has 15 residues. The germline V gene encodes CDR1 SNHLY and CDR2 FYNNEI. This sequence joins TRBV2 and TRBJ1-4; tentative D call: TRBD1 (6 bases). The specimen sequenced was PBMCs or T cells enriched from blood (not recorded which). This TCR was sampled from a man between 60 and 70 years old who had recovered from COVID-19. The CDR3 region has the DNA TGTGCCAGCAGATACAGGGCTTTGACTAATGAAAAACTGTTTTTT. Protein sequence: CASRYRALTNEKLFF.